This T cell receptor beta chain was documented in a study of beta chain features in type 1 diabetes. General observations from the study: In all four CD4+ subsets, TCRB CDR3 length was significantly, moderately reduced in type 1 diabetes.

Once sorted, every population was more than 95% pure. Worth noting for this clone: Its antigen is unknown.

TCRB transcripts that were expressed got sequenced, as all of the isolated RNA had been reverse transcribed. Naive, central memory and regulatory T cell samples averaged around 3.3 million reads. Measured with immunoSEQ multiplex PCR; TCRdb has only the in-frame clones, and not every one. The sample lists hundreds of thousands of clones, 13% occurring once. The germline V and J ends were trimmed by 0 bases and 6 bases, with 15 bases remaining between them. There are 15 residues in the CDR3. CDR1 is MNHEY, CDR2 SVGAGI, per germline. This clonotype was obtained from a young man with type 1 diabetes. The specimen sequenced was naive CD4+ T cells from blood. The chain has TRBV6-5 and TRBJ2-7; tentative D call: TRBD2 (6 bases). The CDR3 sequence is CASSYSIAEGTEQYF. Written as DNA, the CDR3 is TGTGCCAGCAGTTACTCGATCGCGGAGGGAACCGAGCAGTACTTC.